The source of this T cell receptor (beta chain) is a study of T-cell reconstitution after alpha-beta-depleted transplantation in children. V dropped 5 bases and J dropped 4 bases, with 8 bases sitting between them. The CDR3 is made up of 12 amino acids. This clonotype was picked up a small number of times. Antigen: not known. Study outcomes and limitations: In some patients, recipient T cells and intrathymic progenitors surviving conditioning explained high day-60 diversity. It was reported that alpha-beta T cells came from several hundred expanded graft clones (about two months after transplant). Hyperexpanded clones declined; after one year, newly produced T cells mostly supplied diversity.

During its preparation, the TCRbeta library received unique molecular identifiers. MiXCR, applied by TCRdb to the PCR reads, yields one record per CDR3 protein. The table has roughly 670,000 distinct CDR3 sequences, around 13% seen once; the top ten hold approximately 0.8%. V is TRBV12-3 or TRBV12-4 and J is TRBJ1-2; D ambiguous. The sample in question was PBMCs, obtained before TCRalphabeta/CD19-depleted stem cell transplant. The receptor was isolated from a girl aged 2 to 10 with congenital amegakaryocytic thrombocytopenia, due to receive a stem cell transplant. CDR3 in DNA: TGTGCCAGCAGTATCGCCTTCTATGGCTACACCTTC. Its translation is CASSIAFYGYTF.